Shown below are 23 T cell receptor delta chains from a single sample sequenced in a study of delta chain sequences of gamma delta T cells. TCRdb re-called the 5' RACE reads via CATT. The sample consists of about 2,600 delta-chain clones, 5.5% to 6% of them appearing once. Sequenced: either unsorted cells or a sorted T cell fraction (not recorded which). These receptors were collected from a human donor in good health.

The V gene is TRDV1, the J gene TRDJ1, with D possibly called TRDD2 or TRDD3 (7 bases each). Germline CDR1 TSWWSYY, CDR2 QGS. The CDR3 runs to 21 residues. V was cut by 1 base and J by 3 bases, with 30 bases left in between. CDR3 DNA: TGTGCTCTTGGGGAACCCCCAATGTTCCTACTGGGGCCAAAGTTGGCCGATAAACTCATCTTT. It encodes CALGEPPMFLLGPKLADKLIF.

This clone ranks as medium-sized. CDR3 sequence reads: CACDTLSLGNFSNTDKLIF. The CDR3 DNA reads TGTGCCTGTGACACCTTATCTCTGGGGAACTTTAGTAACACCGATAAACTCATCTTT. The chain carries TRDV2 and TRDJ1; D may be TRDD3 (6 bases). In germline, CDR1 is GEAIGNYY, CDR2 EKD. This CDR3 is 19 amino acids long. Trimming removed 0 bases at V and 0 bases at J, with 22 bases between.

This clone is judged large. The same CDR3 can be traced to other DNA sequences in this sample. This chain connects TRDV2 to TRDJ1; D not resolved. CDR1 is GEAIGNYY and CDR2 is EKD in the germline V gene. CDR3 length: 15 amino acids. The V and J ends lost 0 bases and 0 bases respectively, with 10 bases between them. The CDR3 protein is CACDTVGTYTDKLIF. DNA of the CDR3: TGTGCCTGTGACACCGTTGGGACCTACACCGATAAACTCATCTTT.

This clone was counted a few times. The protein in TCRdb stems from a much larger clone and differs at residue 10 from this DNA's translation, likely a read error; here the protein is translated from the DNA. The chain employs TRDV2 and TRDJ1; 7 nucleotides match TRDD3. Germline-derived CDR1 and CDR2 are GEAIGNYY and EKD. The CDR3 has 14 amino acids. With 1 base clipped from V and 6 bases from J, the junction kept 7 bases outside the gene matches. The CDR3 loop reads CACDTMGDDNKLIF. CDR3 DNA: TGTGCCTGTGACACAATGGGGGACGACAATAAACTCATCTTT.

The chain links TRDV2 to TRDJ1, with TRDD3 matching 13 bases. V shed 0 bases and J 0 bases; nucleotides not matched to a gene: 15. The germline gives CDR1 GEAIGNYY, CDR2 EKD. This CDR3 has 21 residues. The CDR3 here is CACDTVELGDTQSGYTDKLIF. The CDR3 bases are TGTGCCTGTGACACCGTTGAACTGGGGGATACGCAAAGCGGGTACACCGATAAACTCATCTTT.

The genes are TRDV2 and TRDJ1; possibly TRDD3 for D (6 bases). The CDR3 length is 18 residues. The V end was cut by 2 bases, the J end by 0 bases, with 21 bases between. The germline gives CDR1 GEAIGNYY, CDR2 EKD. The CDR3 loop is CACDRLTVGDEYTDKLIF. CDR3 nucleotides: TGTGCCTGTGACAGACTTACCGTCGGGGATGAGTACACCGATAAACTCATCTTT.

In its sample, this clone ranks as medium-sized (0.01 to 0.1%). The genes are TRDV2 and TRDJ1, with D possibly TRDD3 on 6 matching bases. Germline CDR1 reads GEAIGNYY; CDR2 reads EKD. The CDR3 spans 14 residues. Trimming cost V 1 base and J 2 bases, with 10 bases left between them. The CDR3 is CACDTLGKTDKLIF. CDR3 nucleotide sequence: TGTGCCTGTGACACTCTGGGGAAAACCGATAAACTCATCTTT.

This rearrangement joins TRDV2 to TRDJ3; TRDD3 agrees at 11 bases. Per germline, CDR1 GEAIGNYY and CDR2 EKD. The CDR3 contains 22 residues. The V and J ends lost 3 bases and 1 base, in that order; junction bases with no gene match: 16. CDR3 DNA: TGTGCCTGTGACTCCTTACTGGGGGATAAACTCGGTAGGTCCTGGGACACCCGACAGATGTTTTTC. It specifies CACDSLLGDKLGRSWDTRQMFF.

The genes are TRDV2 and TRDJ1; TRDD3 aligns across 12 bases. The CDR3 is made up of 17 amino acids. The germline CDR1 and CDR2 sequences are GEAIGNYY and EKD. Trimming removed 4 bases from V and 0 bases from J; junction bases left unmatched: 8. DNA for the CDR3: TGTGCCTGTGATAGACTGGGGGATACAAAGTACACCGATAAACTCATCTTT. It encodes CACDRLGDTKYTDKLIF.

As for this clone: TCRdb's entry gives the protein of a much larger clone, which mismatches this DNA's translation at residue 21, likely from a read error; the protein reported here is translated from the DNA. J is TRDJ1 and V is TRDV1; 11 positions agree with TRDD3. The trim removed 2 bases at V and 0 bases at J, leaving 35 bases unmatched. The CDR3 consists of 27 residues. In germline, CDR1 is TSWWSYY, CDR2 QGS. CDR3 sequence (DNA): TGTGCTCTTGGGGAAAGGGTGCGATTTAGCAATCGGTTCATAGGGGTGGGGGATACGTTGAACACCGATAAACTCATCTTT. It specifies CALGERVRFSNRFIGVGDTLNTDKLIF.

By sample fraction, this clone is large. The chain is built from TRDV2 and TRDJ1, with 7 bases identical to TRDD3. J was trimmed by 2 bases and V by 2 bases; bases with no gene match: 7. The length of the CDR3 is 15 residues. CDR1 GEAIGNYY and CDR2 EKD come from the germline V gene. The CDR3 nucleotides are TGTGCCTGTGACAAACTGGGGATAGAGACCGATAAACTCATCTTT. This translates into CACDKLGIETDKLIF.

There are a few counts of this clone. The V gene remains uncalled, whereas the J gene is TRDJ2; the D call of TRDD3 is as the table states it, not checked on the DNA. The CDR3 is made up of 34 amino acids. The DNA for the CDR3 is TGCGCTCGGGTTGAATCTTGGGGGACTGACAGGGAGCAAATAGGTAGCAAGGTTTTTCGTAATGATGCCTGTGGTAGTGCTTTGACAGCACAACTCTTCTTT. Protein sequence: CARVESWGTDREQIGSKVFRNDACGSALTAQLFF.

This clone is labeled large (0.1 to 1%). Here the J gene is TRDJ1 and the V gene is not called; TRDD3, the table's D call, lacks a check against the DNA. The CDR3 totals 26 residues. The CDR3 sequence is CSVMFLGDCAFLRAQYWAPRAHELIF. The DNA of the CDR3 is TGTTCGGTTATGTTCTTGGGGGATTGTGCCTTCCTACGGGCCCAGTACTGGGCTCCACGTGCCCATGAACTCATCTTT.

This clone was observed at least ten times. The chain joins TRDV2 to TRDJ3, with a tentative D call TRDD3 (6 bases). CDR3 length: 19 residues. The V end was cut by 0 bases, the J end by 1 base, with 15 bases between. Germline CDR1 reads GEAIGNYY; CDR2 reads EKD. The DNA of the CDR3 is TGTGCCTGTGACACCGCTGGGGACCCTGGGTCCTGGGACACCCGACAGATGTTTTTC. Translated, it gives CACDTAGDPGSWDTRQMFF.

This clone was counted only a few times. This chain uses TRDV2 with TRDJ1, with TRDD3 matching 10 bases. Germline loops: CDR1 GEAIGNYY, CDR2 EKD. The J segment lost 3 bases and the V segment lost 3 bases, leaving 18 bases of the junction unmatched. The CDR3 spans 19 residues. The CDR3 bases are TGTGCCTGTGACCCCCTCGACTCGGGGGGATACGGGGATGCCGATAAACTCATCTTT. It is translated as CACDPLDSGGYGDADKLIF.

For this clone: A read error is the likely source, as a far larger clone sits one nucleotide away. Other DNA sequences from this sample encode an identical CDR3 as well. V gene TRDV1 combines with J gene TRDJ1, with D possibly TRDD2 on 6 matching bases. The CDR3 consists of 23 residues. Germline V gives CDR1 TSWWSYY, CDR2 QGS. For the CDR3, the DNA is TGTGCTCTTGGGGACACCCCCCCGATCCTACGCACTGGCCCAGCGTATTATACCGATAAACTAATCTTT. As protein: CALGDTPPILRTGPAYYTDKLIF.

By frequency in the sample, this clone is medium-sized (0.01 to 0.1%). The rearrangement links TRDV2 to TRDJ3; 10 bases match TRDD3. The CDR3 length is 21 residues. Per germline, CDR1 GEAIGNYY and CDR2 EKD. The J segment lost 1 base and the V segment lost 3 bases, leaving 14 bases of the junction unmatched. This chain's CDR3 is CACDLLGDKLGRSWDTRQMFF. As DNA, the CDR3 is TGTGCCTGTGACCTCCTGGGGGATAAACTCGGTAGGTCCTGGGACACCCGACAGATGTTTTTC.

By proportion, this clone is large. Other nucleotide sequences from this sample produce the same CDR3. V and J are TRDV2 and TRDJ1, with 8 bases lining up with TRDD3. The CDR3 is 19 residues long. V was pared by 0 bases and J by 3 bases, with 17 bases of the junction left unmatched. Germline V CDR1 and CDR2: GEAIGNYY, EKD. CDR3 region: CACDTLLTGGNEGADKLIF. DNA for the CDR3: TGTGCCTGTGACACCCTCCTTACTGGGGGCAATGAGGGAGCCGATAAACTCATCTTT.

In this sample, this clone is medium-sized. The junction departs from germline at one end; a sequencing error may be responsible. The V gene is TRDV1, the J gene TRDJ3; 10 bases line up with TRDD3. Germline CDR1 reads TSWWSYY; CDR2 reads QGS. The CDR3 spans 21 residues. The CDR3 loop reads CAFGSRGVGGYDSWDTRQMFF. In DNA form, the CDR3 reads TGTGCTTTTGGGAGTAGAGGTGTAGGGGGATACGACTCCTGGGACACCCGACAGATGTTTTTC.

The chain employs TRDV1 and TRDJ3, with no clear D. CDR3 length: 15 residues. The V gene's germline CDR1 is TSWWSYY and CDR2 QGS. Deletions cut 2 bases from V and 8 bases from J, with 10 bases between. The CDR3 nucleotides are TGTGCTCTTGGGGAAGTCCCCGTATACACCCGACAGATGTTTTTC. This gives the protein CALGEVPVYTRQMFF.

The chain joins TRDV2 to TRDJ1, with TRDD3 as a possible D gene (5 bases). This CDR3 is 17 amino acids long. Germline CDR1 is GEAIGNYY and CDR2 is EKD. Trimming left V 1 base short and J 7 bases short, with 24 bases between. The DNA for the CDR3 is TGTGCCTGTGACACGATCCCCACCGGTGGACTGGACGGTAAACTCATCTTT. As protein: CACDTIPTGGLDGKLIF.

This clone was seen repeatedly, ten times or more. This rearrangement joins TRDV2 to TRDJ1; D call uncertain. The V end lost 0 bases, the J end lost 3 bases, and 10 bases lay between the germline ends. This CDR3 contains 14 residues. The germline V gene has CDR1 GEAIGNYY and CDR2 EKD. Written as DNA, the CDR3 is TGTGCCTGTGACACCCTACTCCGTCCCGATAAACTCATCTTT. Encoded protein: CACDTLLRPDKLIF.

By share, this clone counts as large. The chain recombines TRDV2 with TRDJ1; a possible D gene is TRDD3 (5 bases). There are 16 residues in the CDR3. V lost 0 bases to trimming and J lost 2 bases, with 15 bases between them. Germline loops: CDR1 GEAIGNYY, CDR2 EKD. The CDR3 sequence is CACDTLGTLDTDKLIF. In DNA, the CDR3 is TGTGCCTGTGACACCTTGGGGACGCTGGATACCGATAAACTCATCTTT.